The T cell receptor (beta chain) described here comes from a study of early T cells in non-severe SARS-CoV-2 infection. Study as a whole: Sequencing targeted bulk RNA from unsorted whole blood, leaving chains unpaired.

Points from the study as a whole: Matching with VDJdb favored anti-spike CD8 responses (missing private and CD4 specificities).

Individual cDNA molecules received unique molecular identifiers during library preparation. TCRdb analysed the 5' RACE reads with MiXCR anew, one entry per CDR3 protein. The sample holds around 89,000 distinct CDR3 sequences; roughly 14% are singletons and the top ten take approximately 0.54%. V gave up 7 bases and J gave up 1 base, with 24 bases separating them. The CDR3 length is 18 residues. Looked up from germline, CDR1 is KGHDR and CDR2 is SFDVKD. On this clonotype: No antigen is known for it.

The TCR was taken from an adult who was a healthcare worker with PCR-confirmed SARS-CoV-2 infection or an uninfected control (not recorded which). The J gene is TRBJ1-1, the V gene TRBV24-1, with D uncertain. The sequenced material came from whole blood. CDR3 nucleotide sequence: TGTGCCACCAGGCGAGGAGGCGTATCGAAGGTTCAGAACACTGAAGCTTTCTTT. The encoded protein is CATRRGGVSKVQNTEAFF.